This TCR beta chain was sequenced during a study of blood T cell repertoires in COVID-19. Produced via immunoSEQ multiplex PCR; TCRdb's table is partial and in-frame only. This sample has approximately 260,000 clones, with over 75% found just once. The CDR3 is 14 residues long. Looked up from germline, CDR1 is LGHDT and CDR2 is YNNKEL (reference sequence). J lost 4 bases, V lost 4 bases, and 4 bases had no gene match. The material sequenced was peripheral blood. The V gene is TRBV3-1 (or the pseudogene TRBV3-2), the J gene TRBJ2-5; 9 bases are shared with TRBD2. The TCR was taken from a woman in her 70s with acute or convalescent COVID-19. In DNA form, the CDR3 reads TGTGCCAGCAGCCTTAGCGGGAGTGGAGAGACCCAGTACTTC. Its translation is CASSLSGSGETQYF.